The source of this T cell receptor beta chain is a study of blood T cell repertoires in COVID-19. Study at large: PBMCs, B-cell-depleted T cells, or T cells were the source of the cDNA or gDNA that made up the material.

Using immunoSEQ multiplex PCR, the repertoire was profiled, and TCRdb retains in-frame clones only, with some absent. The sample records about 310,000 clones, around 86% being singletons. This CDR3 is built from 16 residues. Germline V gene sequence: CDR1 KGHSH, CDR2 LQKENI. As concerns this clone: One end of the junction does not line up with germline, which may come from a read error.

The TCR sequence derives from a man aged 60 to 69 who had recovered from COVID-19. The rearrangement joins TRBV18 to TRBJ1-4; D ambiguous. The source material was PBMCs or T cells enriched from blood (not recorded which). The CDR3 loop reads CASSPRPLATNEKLFF. Written as DNA, the CDR3 is TGTGCCAGCTCCCCACGTCCCTTAGCAACTAATGAAAAACTGTTTTTT.